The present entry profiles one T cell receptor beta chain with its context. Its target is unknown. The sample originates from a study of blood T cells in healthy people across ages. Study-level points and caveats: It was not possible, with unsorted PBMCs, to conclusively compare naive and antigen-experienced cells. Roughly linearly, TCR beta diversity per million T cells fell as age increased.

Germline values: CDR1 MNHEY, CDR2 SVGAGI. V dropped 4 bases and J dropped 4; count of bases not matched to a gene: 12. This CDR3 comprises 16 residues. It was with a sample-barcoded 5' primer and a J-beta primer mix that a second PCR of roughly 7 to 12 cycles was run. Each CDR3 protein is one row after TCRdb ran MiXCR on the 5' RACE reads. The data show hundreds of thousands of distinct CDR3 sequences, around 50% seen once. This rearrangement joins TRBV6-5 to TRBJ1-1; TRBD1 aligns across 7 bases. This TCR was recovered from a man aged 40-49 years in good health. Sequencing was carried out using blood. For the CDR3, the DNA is TGTGCCAGCAGTTCCTATAAGACAGGGTTAGGCACTGAAGCTTTCTTT. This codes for CASSSYKTGLGTEAFF.